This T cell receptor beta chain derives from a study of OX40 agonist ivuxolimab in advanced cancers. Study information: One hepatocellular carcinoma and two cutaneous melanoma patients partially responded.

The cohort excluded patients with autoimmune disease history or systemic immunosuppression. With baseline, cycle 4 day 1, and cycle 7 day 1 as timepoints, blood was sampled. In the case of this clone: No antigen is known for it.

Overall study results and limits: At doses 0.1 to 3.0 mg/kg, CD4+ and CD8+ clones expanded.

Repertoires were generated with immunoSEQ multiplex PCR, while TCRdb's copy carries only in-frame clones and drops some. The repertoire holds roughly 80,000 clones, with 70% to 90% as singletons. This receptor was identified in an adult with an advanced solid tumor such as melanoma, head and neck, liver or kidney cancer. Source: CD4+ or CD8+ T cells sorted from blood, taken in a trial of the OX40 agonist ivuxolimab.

CDR3 DNA sequence: TGTGCCAGCAGCCAAAAACGGGACAATGAGCAGTTCTTC. Amino acids: CASSQKRDNEQFF. The V and J genes are TRBV7-8 and TRBJ2-1; no definite D call. The V and J ends lost 5 bases and 5 bases respectively, with 10 bases between them. The CDR3 extends over 13 amino acids. The germline V gene encodes CDR1 SGHVS and CDR2 FQNEAQ.